The 29 T cell receptor beta chains reported below all come from one sample, sequenced in a study of cytomegalovirus exposure and HLA in healthy donors. Only in-frame clones appear in the TCRdb table, and some are missing; sequencing was by immunoSEQ multiplex PCR. Here the sample spans 190,000 or so clones, about 80% being singletons. The material sequenced was PBMCs. These receptors came from a woman aged 18-35 years in good health and CMV-seropositive.

J is TRBJ2-2 and V is TRBV2, with 11 bases matching TRBD2. V lost 7 bases to trimming and J lost 10 bases; unmatched junction nucleotides: 8. The CDR3 runs 14 residues. CDR1 SNHLY and CDR2 FYNNEI come from the germline V gene. The CDR3 DNA is TGTGCCAGCAAAACTAGCGGGGGAAGGGAGGAGCTGTTTTTT. Translated: CASKTSGGREELFF.

The chain carries TRBV15 and TRBJ1-1; TRBD1 agrees at 7 bases. In germline, CDR1 is LNHNV, CDR2 YYDKDF (reference sequence). V trimming: 6 bases; J trimming: 9 bases; junction bases outside the gene matches: 13. This CDR3 is 14 amino acids long. CDR3 amino acids: CATRKAGGEKKAFF. For the CDR3, the DNA is TGTGCCACCAGGAAAGCAGGGGGAGAAAAAAAAGCTTTCTTT. The variable domain in full, completed from reference TRBV15 and TRBJ1-1, reads DAMVIQNPRYQVTQFGKPVTLSCSQTLNHNVMYWYQQKSSQAPKLLFHYYDKDFNNEADTPDNFQSRRPNTSFCFLDIRSPGLGDTAMYLCATRKAGGEKKAFFGQGTRLTVV.

The chain is built from TRBV4-1 and TRBJ2-7, with D possibly TRBD1 on 6 matching bases. This CDR3 has 13 amino acids. Germline CDR1 MGHRA, CDR2 YSYEKL. V was clipped by 6 bases and J by 3 bases, with 12 bases between them. For the CDR3, the DNA is TGCGCCAGCAGGCAAACAGGGCGCTACGAGCAGTACTTC. The encoded protein is CASRQTGRYEQYF.

The chain recombines TRBV2 with TRBJ2-7; the D gene is possibly TRBD2 (6 bases). Germline CDR1 reads SNHLY; CDR2 reads FYNNEI. Trimming removed 6 bases at V and 5 bases at J, with 14 bases between. CDR3 length equals 13 residues. This CDR3 reads CASSAGPRDEQYF. CDR3 sequence (DNA): TGTGCCAGCAGCGCGGGACCCAGGGACGAGCAGTACTTC.

The genes are TRBV9 and TRBJ2-5; TRBD2 is a possible D gene (6 bases). Germline CDR1 SGDLS, CDR2 YYNGEE. The CDR3 extends over 15 amino acids. V shed 0 bases and J shed 2 bases, with 11 bases lying between them. The CDR3 is CASSVGFAGQETQYF. CDR3 sequence (DNA): TGTGCCAGCAGCGTAGGGTTCGCGGGGCAAGAGACCCAGTACTTC.

The sample holds a few counts of this clone. V gene TRBV29-1 combines with J gene TRBJ2-7; possible D gene TRBD1, 5 bases. V dropped 6 bases and J dropped 7 bases, with 10 bases sitting between them. The length of the CDR3 is 10 residues. Germline assignment: CDR1 SQVTM and CDR2 ANQGSEA. DNA for the CDR3: TGCAGCGTCCAGGGTTTGGAGCAGTACTTC. This codes for CSVQGLEQYF.

This clone was picked up one time. V usage is TRBV6-5 and J usage is TRBJ1-1, with D unresolved. V lost 7 bases to trimming and J lost 6 bases, with 18 bases between them. Germline-derived CDR1 and CDR2 are MNHEY and SVGAGI. The CDR3 length is 14 residues. The CDR3 spells CASIIDGSGAEAFF. CDR3 DNA: TGTGCCAGCATTATCGACGGGAGCGGTGCTGAAGCTTTCTTT.

In its sample, this clone was seen a few times. The chain recombines TRBV14 with TRBJ1-2, with D possibly being TRBD1 (5 bases). Per the germline V gene, CDR1 is SGHDN and CDR2 is FVKESK. This CDR3 region has 13 residues. Between the trimmed V and J ends, which lost 3 bases and 8 bases, there was a span of 13 bases. The CDR3 here is CASSQAGQGGYTF. The CDR3 nucleotides read TGTGCCAGCAGCCAGGCAGGGCAAGGAGGCTACACCTTC.

The CDR3: CAIRTVFNYGYTF. CDR3 nucleotide sequence: TGTGCCATCAGGACAGTTTTTAACTATGGCTACACCTTC. V usage is TRBV10-3 and J usage is TRBJ1-2; weak D call: TRBD1 (5 bases). Deletions cut 6 bases from V and 1 base from J, with 9 bases between. The CDR3 extends over 13 amino acids. In germline, CDR1 is ENHRY, CDR2 SYGVKD.

The J gene is TRBJ2-2, the V gene TRBV6-1, with D possibly TRBD2 on 6 matching bases. Germline CDR1 is MNHNS and CDR2 is SASEGT. Trimming removed 5 bases at V and 5 bases at J, with 15 bases between. The length of the CDR3 is 15 residues. This CDR3 reads CASSTHWGETGELFF. CDR3 sequence (DNA): TGTGCCAGCAGTACCCATTGGGGGGAGACCGGGGAGCTGTTTTTT.

V gene TRBV5-1 combines with J gene TRBJ2-2; tentative D call: TRBD1 (6 bases). CDR1 is SGHRS, CDR2 YFSETQ, per germline. This CDR3 comprises 15 residues. Trimming took 4 bases from V and 6 from J, leaving 16 bases between them. The CDR3 DNA reads TGCGCCAGCAGCCCTCCACAGGGAAGATCCGGGGAGCTGTTTTTT. It is translated as CASSPPQGRSGELFF.

This rearrangement joins TRBV7-2 to TRBJ1-3; D not resolved. The germline V gene encodes CDR1 SGHTA and CDR2 FQGNSA. Trimming took 6 bases from V and 0 from J, leaving 12 bases between them. This CDR3 has 15 residues. The CDR3, as DNA: TGTGCCAGCAGTTCTCCAACCTACTCTGGAAACACCATATATTTT. The encoded protein is CASSSPTYSGNTIYF.

V gene TRBV11-1 combines with J gene TRBJ2-6; 7 bases are a match to TRBD1. The CDR3 has 16 residues. The V gene end was trimmed by 4 bases and the J gene end by 3 bases; junction bases not matched to a gene: 6. In germline, CDR1 is SGHAT, CDR2 FQDESV (reference sequence). CDR3 DNA: TGTGCCAGCAGCTCAGGGGGATGGCGTGGGGCCAACGTCCTGACTTTC. Protein sequence: CASSSGGWRGANVLTF.

The chain links TRBV5-1 to TRBJ2-7; 11 bases line up with TRBD2. Germline CDR1 SGHRS, CDR2 YFSETQ. V was pared by 5 bases and J by 4 bases, with 8 bases of the junction left unmatched. This CDR3 has 15 residues. As DNA, the CDR3 is TGCGCCAGCAGGAAACTAGCGGGGGCCCGTTACGAGCAGTACTTC. Residues: CASRKLAGARYEQYF.

The CDR3 nucleotides are TGTGCCATCAGTGAGAGGGGCGGCTTGAACACTGAAGCTTTCTTT. Residues: CAISERGGLNTEAFF. The chain joins TRBV10-3 to TRBJ1-1, with a tentative D call TRBD1 (5 bases). CDR3 length equals 15 residues. Germline assignment: CDR1 ENHRY and CDR2 SYGVKD. V gave up 2 bases and J gave up 0 bases, with 10 bases separating them.

The rearrangement links TRBV6-5 to TRBJ2-7; the D gene is possibly TRBD1 (5 bases). This CDR3 comprises 13 residues. Germline loops: CDR1 MNHEY, CDR2 SVGAGI. V was clipped by 5 bases and J by 9 bases, with 17 bases between them. The CDR3 nucleotides are TGTGCCAGCAGTGAAGATAAACAGGTCGCGCAGTACTTC. Protein product: CASSEDKQVAQYF.

In the case of this clone: Different DNA sequences within this sample yield the same CDR3. V gene TRBV5-1 combines with J gene TRBJ1-1; 8 nucleotides agree with TRBD1. CDR1 is SGHRS and CDR2 is YFSETQ in the germline V gene. Trimming at V came to 0 bases and at J to 5 bases, leaving 3 bases not matched to a gene. This CDR3 is built from 14 residues. The CDR3 bases are TGCGCCAGCAGCTTGGCAGGGGGCGGGACTGAAGCTTTCTTT. Protein: CASSLAGGGTEAFF. The full variable domain, its missing parts supplied by reference TRBV5-1 and TRBJ1-1, is KAGVTQTPRYLIKTRGQQVTLSCSPISGHRSVSWYQQTPGQGLQFLFEYFSETQRNKGNFPGRFSGRQFSNSRSEMNVSTLELGDSALYLCASSLAGGGTEAFFGQGTRLTVV.

The CDR3 here is CASSPNPASLPRPRITPTGELFF. CDR3 nucleotides: TGTGCCAGCAGCCCTAACCCGGCATCATTACCCCGGCCTAGGATCACCCCTACCGGGGAGCTGTTTTTT. This sequence joins TRBV27 and TRBJ2-2; D gene uncertain. The length of the CDR3 is 23 residues. Germline loops: CDR1 MNHEY, CDR2 SMNVEV (reference sequence). Trimming pared 6 bases from V and 5 bases from J, leaving 40 bases between.

The chain uses TRBV2 and TRBJ1-1; a weak D match, TRBD1 (6 bases). Trimming removed 6 bases at V and 1 base at J, with 6 bases between. The CDR3 is made up of 12 amino acids. Looked up from germline, CDR1 is SNHLY and CDR2 is FYNNEI. The CDR3 is CASRQGNTEAFF. Written as DNA, the CDR3 is TGTGCCAGCAGACAGGGGAACACTGAAGCTTTCTTT.

Here the CDR3 reads CASSLSGGQETQYF. DNA for the CDR3: TGTGCCAGCAGCTTATCGGGGGGCCAAGAGACCCAGTACTTC. The chain links TRBV7-9 to TRBJ2-5, with 7 positions matching TRBD2. CDR3 length: 14 amino acids. Germline CDR1 SEHNR, CDR2 FQNEAQ (reference sequence). After removal of 2 bases from V and 1 base from J, the junction contained 1 base not matched to a gene.

V usage is TRBV10-3 and J usage is TRBJ1-2; D call uncertain. V was clipped by 2 bases and J by 11 bases, with 12 bases between them. Germline V gives CDR1 ENHRY, CDR2 SYGVKD. The CDR3 has 12 residues. Here the CDR3 DNA reads TGTGCCATCAGTGAGGTCCAGTTAAGTTACACCTTC. It specifies CAISEVQLSYTF.

The rearrangement uses TRBV5-1 and TRBJ2-6; D is possibly TRBD2 (5 bases). CDR1 is SGHRS, CDR2 YFSETQ, per germline. Trimming removed 0 bases at V and 3 bases at J, with 7 bases between. The CDR3 runs to 15 residues. The CDR3 region is CASSLERSGANVLTF. The CDR3 nucleotides are TGCGCCAGCAGCTTGGAGCGGAGTGGGGCCAACGTCCTGACTTTC. Full variable domain (remainder filled in from reference TRBV5-1 and TRBJ2-6): KAGVTQTPRYLIKTRGQQVTLSCSPISGHRSVSWYQQTPGQGLQFLFEYFSETQRNKGNFPGRFSGRQFSNSRSEMNVSTLELGDSALYLCASSLERSGANVLTFGAGSRLTVL.

This clone was seen more than once but under ten times. The CDR3 loop reads CASTAGSYEQYF. DNA for the CDR3: TGTGCCAGCACCGCGGGGTCCTACGAGCAGTACTTC. This chain links TRBV5-6 with TRBJ2-7; weak D call: TRBD2 (6 bases). CDR1 SGHDT and CDR2 YYEEEE come from the germline V gene. The V end lost 6 bases, the J end lost 1 base, and 8 bases lay between the germline ends. The CDR3 runs 12 residues.

The CDR3 DNA reads as TGTGCCAGCAGCCCCTCCGGGTCGACCACTGAAGCTTTCTTT. It translates to CASSPSGSTTEAFF. The gene calls are TRBV7-6 and TRBJ1-1; D is ambiguous. CDR3 length: 14 residues. V lost 5 bases and J 4 bases, leaving 14 bases between the germline ends. Germline CDR1 SGHVS, CDR2 FNYEAQ.

The rearrangement links TRBV7-9 to TRBJ2-1, with D tentatively TRBD2 (6 bases). The CDR3 runs to 15 residues. Germline assignment: CDR1 SEHNR and CDR2 FQNEAQ (reference sequence). Trimming removed 0 bases at V and 6 bases at J, with 12 bases between. DNA for the CDR3: TGTGCCAGCAGCTTAGCGCTGGGGAGGCTCAATGAGCAGTTCTTC. This codes for CASSLALGRLNEQFF.

The chain carries TRBV29-1 and TRBJ1-2; 9 bases fit TRBD1. V lost 7 bases to trimming and J lost 6 bases; unmatched junction nucleotides: 6. Looked up from germline, CDR1 is SQVTM and CDR2 is ANQGSEA. This CDR3 has 12 amino acids. CDR3: CSGTGGGDGYTF. CDR3 coding DNA: TGCAGCGGTACAGGGGGCGGCGATGGCTACACCTTC. The full variable domain, in which reference TRBV29-1 and TRBJ1-2 provide the parts outside the CDR3, is SAVISQKPSRDICQRGTSLTIQCQVDSQVTMMFWYRQQPGQSLTLIATANQGSEATYESGFVIDKFPISRPNLTFSTLTVSNMSPEDSSIYLCSGTGGGDGYTFGSGTRLTVV.

This clone was detected only once. V gene TRBV7-6 combines with J gene TRBJ1-3, with D perhaps TRBD1 (5 bases). V lost 5 bases and J 0 bases, leaving 14 bases between the germline ends. The length of the CDR3 is 16 residues. CDR1 and CDR2 (germline): SGHVS, FNYEAQ. The CDR3 reads CASSQTDWSSGNTIYF. Written as DNA, the CDR3 is TGTGCCAGCAGCCAGACAGACTGGAGCTCTGGAAACACCATATATTTT. Full variable domain (remainder filled in from reference TRBV7-6 and TRBJ1-3): GAGVSQSPRYKVTKRGQDVALRCDPISGHVSLYWYRQALGQGPEFLTYFNYEAQQDKSGLPNDRFSAERPEGSISTLTIQRTEQRDSAMYRCASSQTDWSSGNTIYFGEGSWLTVV.

This clone was found a few times. This sequence joins TRBV11-2 and TRBJ1-1; possibly TRBD1 for D (5 bases). This CDR3 is 15 amino acids long. Germline V lookup: CDR1 SGHAT, CDR2 FQNNGV. V was pared by 1 base and J by 1 base, with 10 bases between. CDR3 residues: CASSLVARANTEAFF. The CDR3 region has the DNA TGTGCCAGCAGCTTAGTGGCCAGGGCGAACACTGAAGCTTTCTTT.

V is TRBV5-1 and J is TRBJ2-3; 7 bases agree with TRBD2. The CDR3 consists of 15 residues. With V trimmed by 4 bases and J by 4 bases, 9 bases remained unmatched. The germline CDR1 and CDR2 sequences are SGHRS and YFSETQ. CDR3 nucleotides: TGCGCCAGCAGCCAAGCGGGGTTTGGTCCAGATACGCAGTATTTT. Residues: CASSQAGFGPDTQYF.